The rows below give T cell receptor beta chains drawn from one sample of a study of a mutant IDH1 vaccine in newly diagnosed glioma. Their antigens are not known. The assay was immunoSEQ multiplex PCR, and TCRdb's table has in-frame clones only and misses some. The sample has tens of thousands of clones, about 79% seen once; the top ten hold 12%. Sample: PBMCs, taken from a glioma patient whose treatment included an IDH1 peptide vaccine. These receptors were taken from a middle-aged man with glioma. Each CDR3 is given with its conserved first and last residue. D genes are given only for firm matches. Size values are once, few and many counts, or a class for expanded clones, and some rows have none.

abundance	v_gene	j_gene	d_gene	CDR3nt	CDR3aa
once	TRBV4-1	TRBJ2-7	NA	TGCGCCAGCAGCCCCAGAGCGGATTACTACGAGCAGTACTTC	CASSPRADYYEQYF
NA	TRBV2	TRBJ2-7	TRBD1	TGTGCCAGCAGTGATCACAGGGGGCAGCGCTACGAGCAGTACTTC	CASSDHRGQRYEQYF
NA	TRBV19	TRBJ2-1	TRBD2	TGTGCCAGTAAGGAGGTGGCGGGAGATTGGGAGTATGGGCAGTTCTTC	CASKEVAGDWEYGQFF
NA	TRBV4-3	TRBJ2-5	TRBD1	TGCGCCAGCAGCCAAGAGACAGGGTCCCAAGAGACCCAGTACTTC	CASSQETGSQETQYF
few	TRBV4-1	TRBJ2-3	TRBD1	TGCGCCAGCAGCCCCAAGGGCCCGGGACAGGGGCCGGGGTACCCCACAGATACGCAGTATTTT	CASSPKGPGQGPGYPTDTQYF
NA	TRBV27	TRBJ1-5	TRBD1	TGTGCCAGCAGTTTGATGGCCGGGACAGGGGGTAATAGCAATCAGCCCCAGCATTTT	CASSLMAGTGGNSNQPQHF
few	TRBV27	TRBJ2-1	NA	TGTGCCAGCACCAAGGGCGCGGCTCACTACAATGAGCAGTTCTTC	CASTKGAAHYNEQFF
NA	TRBV5-1	TRBJ1-1	NA	TGCGCCAGCAGTCGAGACTACACTGAAGCTTTCTTT	CASSRDYTEAFF
NA	TRBV29-1	TRBJ1-2	TRBD1	TGCAGCGTTGACGATGGATACACAGGGGGCTATGGCTACACCTTC	CSVDDGYTGGYGYTF
once	TRBV7-8	TRBJ1-2	TRBD1	TGTGCCTCCGGGACAGGGGCTCTTGGCTACACCTTC	CASGTGALGYTF
NA	TRBV7-2	TRBJ2-2	NA	TGTGCCAGCAGCTTAAGGCGGGCGGGTCACGGGGAGCTGTTTTTT	CASSLRRAGHGELFF
NA	TRBV29-1	TRBJ2-3	NA	TGCAGCGTCGGTACGCAGTATTTT	CSVGTQYF
few	TRBV9	TRBJ2-5	NA	TGTGCCAGCAGCCGGACAGATCGAGAGACCCAGTACTTC	CASSRTDRETQYF
NA	TRBV7-9	TRBJ2-2	NA	TGTGCCAGCAGAGTCGCAGGGACCGGGGAGCTGTTTTTT	CASRVAGTGELFF